A single sample is the source of the 22 T cell receptor beta chains below, sequenced in a study of stem cell transplantation in POMP-related autoinflammatory disease (dated by TCRdb to 2020 to 2022). Explained via the paper, the time point label denotes: after hematopoietic stem cell transplant. Library generation was performed with the immunoSEQ multiplex PCR assay. The table was pulled from immuneACCESS by TCRdb, which kept in-frame rearrangements only. Such tables lose some clones; where checked, under half of the loss comes from unresolved V genes, and the rest has no known cause. Recorded for this sample are some 65,000 clones; roughly 93% of them occurred a single time. About 0.7% of the sample is held by the ten biggest clonotypes. The specimen comprised CD4+ T cells from PBMCs, sampled after stem cell transplantation. These receptors were collected from a human patient with POMP-related autoinflammation and immune dysregulation (PRAID). Where a transplant has occurred, the graft donor may have supplied some of the T cells.

The chain couples TRBV3-1 (or the pseudogene TRBV3-2) to TRBJ2-5, with 7 bases fitting TRBD1. J lost 5 bases, V lost 4 bases, and 7 bases had no gene match. The CDR3 has 14 amino acids. Germline values: CDR1 LGHDT, CDR2 YNNKEL (reference sequence). For the CDR3, the DNA is TGTGCCAGCAGCCCCAACAGGGGCAAGGAGACCCAGTACTTC. Translating gives CASSPNRGKETQYF.

The chain uses TRBV5-1 and TRBJ2-2; 12 nucleotides agree with TRBD2. This CDR3 has 18 residues. The V and J ends lost 0 bases and 0 bases, in that order; junction bases with no gene match: 3. Germline V lookup: CDR1 SGHRS, CDR2 YFSETQ. Written as DNA, the CDR3 is TGCGCCAGCAGCTTGGCCCCTAGCGGGAGGGCGAACACCGGGGAGCTGTTTTTT. Its protein is CASSLAPSGRANTGELFF.

This rearrangement joins TRBV28 to TRBJ2-2; 12 nucleotides align to TRBD2. The junction had 4 bases not matched to a gene; V was cut back by 5 bases and J by 3 bases. This CDR3 contains 16 residues. Germline values: CDR1 MDHEN, CDR2 SYDVKM. This chain's CDR3 is CASSLLAGGYTGELFF. The CDR3 coding sequence is TGTGCCAGCAGTCTCCTAGCGGGAGGGTACACCGGGGAGCTGTTTTTT.

The CDR3 sequence: CSASGGLAGNTHHTDTQYF. The CDR3 nucleotides are TGCAGTGCTAGTGGGGGACTAGCGGGAAATACCCACCACACAGATACGCAGTATTTT. V usage is TRBV20-1 and J usage is TRBJ2-3; TRBD2 matches at 13 bases. With V trimmed by 3 bases and J by 2 bases, 14 bases remained unmatched. Germline V CDR1 and CDR2: DFQATT, SNEGSKA (reference sequence). This CDR3 has 19 residues.

This chain links TRBV7-9 with TRBJ1-1; D not resolved. V lost 0 bases and J lost 6, with 14 bases in between. CDR1 SEHNR and CDR2 FQNEAQ come from the germline V gene (reference sequence). This CDR3 comprises 15 residues. The CDR3 is CASSLASLGQAEAFF. CDR3 in DNA: TGTGCCAGCAGCTTAGCGAGTTTGGGCCAGGCTGAAGCTTTCTTT.

The V call is TRBV7-8, the J call TRBJ2-7, with no clear D. Looked up from germline, CDR1 is SGHVS and CDR2 is FQNEAQ. V lost 3 bases, J lost 1 base, and 4 bases lay in between. This CDR3 is built from 12 residues. Here the CDR3 reads CASSFRSYEQYV. CDR3 coding DNA: TGTGCCAGCAGCTTCCGGTCCTACGAGCAGTACGTC.

This CDR3 is CASSIREEGDTQYF. Here the CDR3 DNA reads TGTGCCAGTAGTATCCGTGAAGAAGGGGATACGCAGTATTTT. V usage is TRBV19 and J usage is TRBJ2-3; D not resolved. The CDR3 runs 14 residues. Germline lookup yields CDR1 LNHDA and CDR2 SQIVND (reference sequence). V was shortened by 3 bases and J by 6 bases, with 13 bases between the two germline ends.

The gene calls are TRBV14 and TRBJ1-1; D gene unclear. Germline V gene data show CDR1 as SGHDN and CDR2 as FVKESK. Trimming took 0 bases from V and 3 from J, leaving 5 bases between them. The CDR3 length is 13 residues. The CDR3 protein is CASSQDLDTEAFF. The CDR3, as DNA: TGTGCCAGCAGCCAAGATCTAGACACTGAAGCTTTCTTT.

The CDR3 nucleotides read TGTGCCAGCAGTTTCCCGTATAATTCACCCCTCCACTTT. It encodes CASSFPYNSPLHF. V is TRBV28 and J is TRBJ1-6; D uncertain. In germline, CDR1 is MDHEN, CDR2 SYDVKM. Trimming cost V 3 bases and J 4 bases, with 4 bases left between them. The CDR3 contains 13 residues.

V is TRBV3-1 (or the pseudogene TRBV3-2) and J is TRBJ2-2, with a possible D match to TRBD1 (5 bases). The CDR3 covers 14 residues. V was clipped by 6 bases and J by 4 bases, with 12 bases between them. Germline-derived CDR1 and CDR2 are LGHDT and YNNKEL (reference sequence). The DNA of the CDR3 is TGTGCCAGCAGATCAACAGGAACCACCGGGGAGCTGTTTTTT. This encodes CASRSTGTTGELFF.

This rearrangement joins TRBV7-8 to TRBJ2-5, with 12 bases aligning to TRBD2. CDR1 and CDR2 from the germline V gene are SGHVS and FQNEAQ. This CDR3 is built from 15 residues. After removal of 6 bases from V and 5 bases from J, the junction contained 7 bases not matched to a gene. The CDR3 loop is CASSRTSGIGETQYF. CDR3 sequence (DNA): TGTGCCAGCAGTCGGACTAGCGGGATTGGTGAGACCCAGTACTTC. Drawing the rest from reference TRBV7-8 and TRBJ2-5, the complete variable domain is GAGVSQSPRYKVAKRGQDVALRCDPISGHVSLFWYQQALGQGPEFLTYFQNEAQLDKSGLPSDRFFAERPEGSVSTLKIQRTQQEDSAVYLCASSRTSGIGETQYFGPGTRLLVL.

The chain employs TRBV7-3 and TRBJ2-1; D is unresolved. This CDR3 spans 15 amino acids. Germline values: CDR1 SGHTA, CDR2 FQGTGA. Trimming stripped 1 base from V and 1 base from J, with 8 bases between. For the CDR3, the DNA is TGTGCCAGCAGCTTAATAAGGGCTTCCTACAATGAGCAGTTCTTC. This encodes CASSLIRASYNEQFF. The full variable domain, its missing parts supplied by reference TRBV7-3 and TRBJ2-1, is GAGVSQTPSNKVTEKGKYVELRCDPISGHTALYWYRQSLGQGPEFLIYFQGTGAADDSGLPNDRFFAVRPEGSVSTLKIQRTERGDSAVYLCASSLIRASYNEQFFGPGTRLTVL.

The chain joins TRBV21-1 to TRBJ1-4; the table's TRBD1 call for D was not verified on the DNA. TRBV21-1 is recorded as a pseudogene. CDR3 length: 16 amino acids. The CDR3 DNA reads TGTGCCAGCAGCAACCCTGACAGCGCAACTAATGAAAAACTGTTTTTT. The encoded protein is CASSNPDSATNEKLFF.

This clone was seen only once. The CDR3 spells CASSFTDRYEQYF. For the CDR3, the DNA is TGTGCCAGCAGCTTCACGGACCGCTACGAGCAGTACTTC. This sequence joins TRBV11-2 and TRBJ2-7; the D is unclear. From germline, CDR1 is SGHAT and CDR2 FQNNGV. This CDR3 contains 13 residues. Trimming took off 3 bases at V and 3 bases at J, with 9 bases between the two ends.

This clone was detected only a few times. V and J are TRBV4-1 and TRBJ2-1; D unresolved. There are 17 residues in the CDR3. V was pared by 1 base and J by 0 bases, with 13 bases between. Per germline, CDR1 MGHRA and CDR2 YSYEKL. The CDR3 loop reads CASSQGFEALSYNEQFF. The CDR3 region has the DNA TGCGCCAGCAGCCAAGGGTTCGAAGCCCTCTCCTACAATGAGCAGTTCTTC.

The chain employs TRBV4-1 and TRBJ1-6, with a possible D match to TRBD1 (5 bases). Germline values: CDR1 MGHRA, CDR2 YSYEKL. V was pared by 1 base and J by 10 bases, with 14 bases between. This CDR3 spans 15 amino acids. CDR3 sequence: CASSQGWGAESPLHF. CDR3 DNA sequence: TGCGCCAGCAGCCAAGGTTGGGGCGCTGAATCACCCCTCCACTTT.

This rearrangement joins TRBV30 to TRBJ2-1; D gene ambiguous. Trimming removed 3 bases from V and 8 bases from J, with 11 bases in between. From germline, CDR1 is GTSNPN and CDR2 SVGIG (reference sequence). CDR3 length equals 12 residues. The CDR3 is CAWSRNRYEQFF. For the CDR3, the DNA is TGTGCCTGGAGCAGAAATAGATATGAGCAGTTCTTC. The full variable domain, with the rest looked up from reference TRBV30 and TRBJ2-1, is SQTIHQWPATLVQPVGSPLSLECTVEGTSNPNLYWYRQAAGRGLQLLFYSVGIGQISSEVPQNLSASRPQDRQFILSSKKLLLSDSGFYLCAWSRNRYEQFFGPGTRLTVL.

CDR3 region: CASSPLPYSGNTIYF. The CDR3 DNA is TGTGCCAGCAGTCCCTTACCCTACTCTGGAAACACCATATATTTT. This chain uses TRBV6-5 with TRBJ1-3; D is ambiguous. The CDR3 totals 15 residues. Germline assignment: CDR1 MNHEY and CDR2 SVGAGI. Trimming left V 5 bases short and J 0 bases short, with 11 bases between.

This rearrangement joins TRBV7-6 to TRBJ1-4; 7 bases are a match to TRBD1. CDR1 is SGHVS, CDR2 FNYEAQ, per germline. This CDR3 is 17 amino acids long. The V gene end was trimmed by 5 bases and the J gene end by 5 bases; junction bases not matched to a gene: 14. This chain's CDR3 is CASSHSGTAQRNEKLFF. As DNA, the CDR3 is TGTGCCAGCAGCCATTCTGGGACAGCCCAAAGGAATGAAAAACTGTTTTTT.

The V and J genes are TRBV6-5 and TRBJ1-1, with 7 bases lining up with TRBD1. This CDR3 is 15 amino acids long. Germline V lookup: CDR1 MNHEY, CDR2 SVGAGI. The V segment lost 5 bases and the J segment 5 bases; nucleotides outside the gene matches: 11. CDR3 in DNA: TGTGCCAGCAGTACACCAGGGGGGGTTAAGACTGAAGCTTTCTTT. Translated, it gives CASSTPGGVKTEAFF.

V is TRBV15 and J is TRBJ2-2; either TRBD1 or TRBD2 may fit D (5 bases each). Germline CDR1 reads LNHNV; CDR2 reads YYDKDF (reference sequence). V lost 1 base to trimming and J lost 4 bases, with 10 bases between them. The CDR3 is 15 amino acids. The CDR3 coding sequence is TGTGCCACCAGCAGAGCTGGGGGAGTCACCGGGGAGCTGTTTTTT. Translating gives CATSRAGGVTGELFF.

The gene calls are TRBV5-1 and TRBJ2-1, with D uncertain. CDR1 is SGHRS and CDR2 is YFSETQ in the germline V gene. This CDR3 has 14 residues. Trimming stripped 4 bases from V and 5 bases from J, with 13 bases between. This chain's CDR3 is CASSPGRADNEQFF. CDR3 nucleotides: TGCGCCAGCAGCCCCGGACGAGCCGACAATGAGCAGTTCTTC.